This entry describes one TCR beta chain. Antigen: not known. The sample belongs to a study of cytomegalovirus exposure and HLA in healthy donors. The length of the CDR3 is 14 residues. The V and J ends lost 5 bases and 2 bases respectively, with 13 bases between them. Germline CDR1 is MDHEN and CDR2 is SYDVKM. The donors were members of the validation cohort comprising about 120 subjects, separate from the approximately 710-subject first cohort. Overall study results and limits: For most TCR sequences rarity was the rule, although some public TCRs occurred in many donors.

Libraries were prepared by immunoSEQ multiplex PCR; TCRdb keeps only in-frame clonotypes and omits some of them. The table shows about 350,000 clones, with approximately 90% occurring only once. This clonotype was obtained from a woman aged 30 to 39 in good health and CMV-seropositive. The chain uses TRBV28 and TRBJ2-7; D may be TRBD2 (5 bases). What was sequenced was PBMCs. The CDR3 is CASSPRTSTYEQYF. The CDR3 coding sequence is TGTGCCAGCAGTCCCCGGACTTCGACCTACGAGCAGTACTTC.